The 6 T cell receptor beta chains below come from one sample, sequenced in a study of cytomegalovirus exposure and HLA in healthy donors. The PCR contained 60 Vbeta and 13 Jbeta primers. Data came from immunoSEQ multiplex PCR; TCRdb stores just in-frame clones and leaves some out. Counted here are roughly 150,000 clones, approximately 71% occurring once; the ten biggest clones make up approximately 5.6%. The sequencing input was PBMCs. The receptor source for this set is a woman under 30 in good health and CMV-seropositive.

A note on this clone: Different DNA sequences within this sample yield the same CDR3. The chain uses TRBV5-1 and TRBJ2-3; 12 bases agree with TRBD2. Trimming at V came to 2 bases and at J to 6 bases, leaving 4 bases not matched to a gene. Germline lookup yields CDR1 SGHRS and CDR2 YFSETQ. This CDR3 comprises 15 residues. The CDR3: CASSLWTSGADTQYF. As DNA, the CDR3 is TGCGCCAGCAGCTTATGGACTAGCGGGGCCGATACGCAGTATTTT.

The chain carries TRBV25-1 and TRBJ1-2; TRBD1 is a possible D gene (5 bases). V lost 6 bases to trimming and J lost 7 bases, with 15 bases between them. The germline gives CDR1 MGHDK, CDR2 SYGVNS. CDR3 size: 13 residues. CDR3 amino acids: CASRGGSLTGYTF. The CDR3 region has the DNA TGTGCCAGCAGGGGGGGTTCTCTGACTGGCTACACCTTC.

The J gene is TRBJ2-3, the V gene TRBV10-1; the match to TRBD2 covers 14 bases. Trimming at V came to 11 bases and at J to 0 bases, leaving 10 bases not matched to a gene. The CDR3 runs to 17 residues. Germline CDR1 is WNHNN and CDR2 is SYGVQD (reference sequence). DNA of the CDR3: TGCGCCTCCTACTCGGGACTAGCGGGAGCTAGCACAGATACGCAGTATTTT. It specifies CASYSGLAGASTDTQYF.

The chain joins TRBV7-2 to TRBJ2-7; D ambiguous. CDR3 length: 14 residues. Trimming removed 6 bases at V and 0 bases at J, with 12 bases between. Germline-derived CDR1 and CDR2 are SGHTA and FQGNSA. The CDR3 loop reads CASSNDRGSYEQYF. As DNA, the CDR3 is TGTGCCAGCAGTAACGACCGCGGCTCCTACGAGCAGTACTTC. Full variable domain (missing parts from reference TRBV7-2 and TRBJ2-7): GAGVSQSPSNKVTEKGKDVELRCDPISGHTALYWYRQSLGQGLEFLIYFQGNSAPDKSGLPSDRFSAERTGGSVSTLTIQRTQQEDSAVYLCASSNDRGSYEQYFGPGTRLTVT.

The gene calls are TRBV11-2 and TRBJ2-1; 11 nucleotides match TRBD2. Trimming took 4 bases from V and 5 from J; bases not matched to a gene: 4. The germline gives CDR1 SGHAT, CDR2 FQNNGV. The CDR3 runs 15 residues. The CDR3 bases are TGTGCCAGCAGCTCTACTAGCGGGGGAAACAATGAGCAGTTCTTC. Its protein is CASSSTSGGNNEQFF. The whole variable domain, remainder taken from reference TRBV11-2 and TRBJ2-1, is EAGVAQSPRYKIIEKRQSVAFWCNPISGHATLYWYQQILGQGPKLLIQFQNNGVVDDSQLPKDRFSAERLKGVDSTLKIQPAKLEDSAVYLCASSSTSGGNNEQFFGPGTRLTVL.

The chain employs TRBV7-8 and TRBJ1-1; a weak D match, TRBD1 (6 bases). The CDR3 totals 14 residues. Trimming cost V 3 bases and J 0 bases, with 8 bases left between them. CDR1 SGHVS and CDR2 FQNEAQ come from the germline V gene. The DNA for the CDR3 is TGTGCCAGCAGCTTGACAGGAATGAACACTGAAGCTTTCTTT. As protein: CASSLTGMNTEAFF. Full variable domain (missing parts from reference TRBV7-8 and TRBJ1-1): GAGVSQSPRYKVAKRGQDVALRCDPISGHVSLFWYQQALGQGPEFLTYFQNEAQLDKSGLPSDRFFAERPEGSVSTLKIQRTQQEDSAVYLCASSLTGMNTEAFFGQGTRLTVV.